Listed here is a single T cell receptor (beta chain). The antigen is undetermined. This entry comes from a study of blood T cells in healthy people across ages. Study observations and caveats: When set beside aged donors, long-lived donors presented more naive CD4+ cells and higher diversity.

Alongside a J-beta primer mix, a sample-barcoded 5' primer served in a second PCR lasting about 6 to 11 cycles. TCRdb analysed the 5' RACE reads with MiXCR anew, one entry per CDR3 protein. This table has 590,000 or so distinct CDR3 sequences, approximately 30% appearing once. The CDR3 runs to 14 residues. V lost 8 bases and J lost 1; bases outside the gene matches: 6. CDR1 and CDR2 from the germline V gene are ENHRY and SYGVKD. The sample comprised blood. The rearrangement joins TRBV10-3 to TRBJ1-1; 8 nucleotides match TRBD1. This receptor was taken from a woman aged 80 or over in good health. This CDR3 reads CAIGTGTGNTEAFF. CDR3 DNA: TGTGCCATCGGAACCGGGACAGGGAACACTGAAGCTTTCTTT.